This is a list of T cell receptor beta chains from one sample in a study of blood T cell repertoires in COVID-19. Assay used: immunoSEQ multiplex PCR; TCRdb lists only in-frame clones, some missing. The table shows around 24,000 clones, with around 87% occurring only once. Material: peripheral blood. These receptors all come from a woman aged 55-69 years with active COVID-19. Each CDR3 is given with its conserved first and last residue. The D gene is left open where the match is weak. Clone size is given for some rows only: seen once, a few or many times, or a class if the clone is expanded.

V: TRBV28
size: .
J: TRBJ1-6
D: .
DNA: TGTGCCAGCAGTCGTAGGCAGGGGAGTTCACCCCTCCACTTT
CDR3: CASSRRQGSSPLHF

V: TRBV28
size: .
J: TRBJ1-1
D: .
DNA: TGTGCCAGCAGTTATCCGGGTCGGACTGAAGCTTTCTTT
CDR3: CASSYPGRTEAFF

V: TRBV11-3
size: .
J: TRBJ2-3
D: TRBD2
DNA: TGTGCCAGCAGCAGACAAGGACTAGCGGGAGCGGCAGATACGCAGTATTTT
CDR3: CASSRQGLAGAADTQYF

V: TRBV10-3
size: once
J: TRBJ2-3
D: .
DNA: TGTGCCATCTTACAGCAGGGCACAGATACGCAGTATTTT
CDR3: CAILQQGTDTQYF

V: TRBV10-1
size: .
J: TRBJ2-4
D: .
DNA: TGCGCCAGCAGCGCAGCCCCGAGGAACATTCAGTACTTC
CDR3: CASSAAPRNIQYF

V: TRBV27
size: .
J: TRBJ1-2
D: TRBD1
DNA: TGTGCCAGCAGCAGCGCCCCAGGGGGCTTGGACTATGGCTACACCTTC
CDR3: CASSSAPGGLDYGYTF

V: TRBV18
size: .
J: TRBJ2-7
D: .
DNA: TGTGCCAGCTCACTCCCGGACGTAGCGGACGAGCAGTACTTC
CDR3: CASSLPDVADEQYF

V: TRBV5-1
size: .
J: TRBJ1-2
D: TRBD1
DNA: TGCGCCAGCAGCCCCGGACAGGGCGATCCTATGGGCTACACCTTC
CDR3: CASSPGQGDPMGYTF

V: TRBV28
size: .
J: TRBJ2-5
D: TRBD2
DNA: TGTGCCAGCAGTCCCCCCATAGCGGGAGGCACCCAGTACTTC
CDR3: CASSPPIAGGTQYF

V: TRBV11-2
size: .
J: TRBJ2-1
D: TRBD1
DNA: TGTGCCAGCAGCCTAAACCGCGGGACAGGGGGCGTGAATGAGCAGTTCTTC
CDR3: CASSLNRGTGGVNEQFF

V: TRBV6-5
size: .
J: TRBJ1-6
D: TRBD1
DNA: TGTGCCAGCAGTTACGGACAGGGCAATTCACCCCTCCACTTT
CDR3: CASSYGQGNSPLHF

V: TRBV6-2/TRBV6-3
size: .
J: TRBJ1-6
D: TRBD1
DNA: TGTGCCAGCAGTCGGACAGGGTATAATTCACCCCTCCACTTT
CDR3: CASSRTGYNSPLHF

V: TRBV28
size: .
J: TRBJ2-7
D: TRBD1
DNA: TGTGCCAGCAGTCCTGGACAGGGGATTATTAGGTACGAGCAGTACTTC
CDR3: CASSPGQGIIRYEQYF

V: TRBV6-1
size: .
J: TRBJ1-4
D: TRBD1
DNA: TGTGCCAGCAGTGACCGGGACAGGGGGTTGAAACTGTTTTTT
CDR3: CASSDRDRGLKLFF

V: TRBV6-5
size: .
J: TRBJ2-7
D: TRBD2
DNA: TGTGCCAGCACGGCGGGAGGACTCTACGAGCAGTACTTC
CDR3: CASTAGGLYEQYF

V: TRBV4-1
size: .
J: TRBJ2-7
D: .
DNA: TGCGCCAGCAGCCAAGTTACAGGAGACTACGAGCAGTACTTC
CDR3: CASSQVTGDYEQYF

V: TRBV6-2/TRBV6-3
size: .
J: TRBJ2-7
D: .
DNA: TGTGCCAGCAGTTTTACAGGGAGATACGAGCAGTACTTC
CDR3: CASSFTGRYEQYF

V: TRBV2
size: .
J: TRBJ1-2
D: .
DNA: TGTGCCAGCAGTGGGGCAGGGATCAGTGGCTACACCTTC
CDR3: CASSGAGISGYTF

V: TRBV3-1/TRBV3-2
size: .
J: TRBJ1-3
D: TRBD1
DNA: TGTGCCAGCAGCCAAGAGCGGACAGGGGCTGGAAACACCATATATTTT
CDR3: CASSQERTGAGNTIYF

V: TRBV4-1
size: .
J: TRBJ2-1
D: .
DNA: TGCGCCACTGCCCCGGAGTGGGTCTCCTACAATGAGCAGTTCTTC
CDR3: CATAPEWVSYNEQFF

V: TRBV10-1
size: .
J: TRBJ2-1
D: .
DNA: TGCGCCAGCAGTGACAGCTACAATGAGCAGTTCTTC
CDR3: CASSDSYNEQFF

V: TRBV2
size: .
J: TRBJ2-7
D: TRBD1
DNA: TGTGCCAGCAGTATGGGGACAGCCGATATCTACGAGCAGTACTTC
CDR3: CASSMGTADIYEQYF

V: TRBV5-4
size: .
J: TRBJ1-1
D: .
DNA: TGTGCCAGCAGCTTCCAGGGTGCGATAAGCGCTGAAGCTTTCTTT
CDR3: CASSFQGAISAEAFF

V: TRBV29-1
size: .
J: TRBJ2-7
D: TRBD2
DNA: TGCAGCTTCCGTCGGGGGGTCCACGAGCAGTACTTC
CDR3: CSFRRGVHEQYF

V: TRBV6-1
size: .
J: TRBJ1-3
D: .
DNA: TGTGCCAGCAGTGGCGGGCCCGGGAGACCTGGAAACACCATATATTTT
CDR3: CASSGGPGRPGNTIYF

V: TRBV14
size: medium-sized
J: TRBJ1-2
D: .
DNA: TGTGCCAGCAGCCAACTTAGTGATAACTATGGCTACACCTTC
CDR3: CASSQLSDNYGYTF

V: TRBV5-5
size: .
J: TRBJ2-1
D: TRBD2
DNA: TGTGCCAGCAGCTTGGTCGGGACTAGCGGGAGGGTGGAGTTCTTC
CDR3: CASSLVGTSGRVEFF

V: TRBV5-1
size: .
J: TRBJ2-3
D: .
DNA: TGCGCCAGCAGCTTGGGCCCCGCGGGCACAGATACGCAGTATTTT
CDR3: CASSLGPAGTDTQYF

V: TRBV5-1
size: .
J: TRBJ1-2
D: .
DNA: TGCGCCAGCAGCATAGCCGACAGCCCCTATGGCTACACCTTC
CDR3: CASSIADSPYGYTF

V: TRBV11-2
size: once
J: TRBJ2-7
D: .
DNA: TGTGCCAGCAGCTCCTACGGCGGCTACGAGCAGTACTTC
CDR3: CASSSYGGYEQYF

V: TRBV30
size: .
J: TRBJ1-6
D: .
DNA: TGTGCCTGGCACCCAGGGACATCAGTTTCACCCCTCCACTTT
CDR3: CAWHPGTSVSPLHF

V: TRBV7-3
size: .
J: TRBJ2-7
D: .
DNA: TGTGCCAGCAGCTTATCCGGGGGCGAGCAGTACTTC
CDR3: CASSLSGGEQYF

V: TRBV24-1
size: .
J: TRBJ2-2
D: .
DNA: TGTGCCACCAGTCTTCGCGGAGGCGACACCGGGGAGCTGTTTTTT
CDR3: CATSLRGGDTGELFF

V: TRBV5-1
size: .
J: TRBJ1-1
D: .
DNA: TGCGCCAGCAGCCCGGTGACAGGAAGCACTGAAGCTTTCTTT
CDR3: CASSPVTGSTEAFF

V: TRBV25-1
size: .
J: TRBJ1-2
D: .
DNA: TGTGCCAGCAGTGCCCGAGGGGGAAGTAACGGCTACACCTTC
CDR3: CASSARGGSNGYTF

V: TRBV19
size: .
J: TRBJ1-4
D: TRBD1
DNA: TGTGCCAGTACTCTCCTGACAGGGGAAGGCGGTGAAAAACTGTTTTTT
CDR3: CASTLLTGEGGEKLFF

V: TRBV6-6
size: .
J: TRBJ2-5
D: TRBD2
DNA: TGTGCCAGCAAGGCGGGAGGGCCGAGAGAGACCCAGTACTTC
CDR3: CASKAGGPRETQYF

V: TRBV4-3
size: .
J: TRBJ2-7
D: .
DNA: TGCGCCAGCAGTCATCAGCTCCAGGGGTACGAGCAGTACTTC
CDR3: CASSHQLQGYEQYF

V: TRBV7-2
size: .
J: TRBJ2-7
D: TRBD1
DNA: TGTGCCAGCAGCTTAGGACAGGGTCTGACCTACGAGCAGTACTTC
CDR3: CASSLGQGLTYEQYF

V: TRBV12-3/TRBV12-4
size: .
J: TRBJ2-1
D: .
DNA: TGTGCCAGCAGTTTGGGTGAGCGGGCGTACTTCTTC
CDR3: CASSLGERAYFF

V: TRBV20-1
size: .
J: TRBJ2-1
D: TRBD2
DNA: TGCAGTGCCCCGAAGCGGGACCAGGGGTTCTTC
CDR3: CSAPKRDQGFF

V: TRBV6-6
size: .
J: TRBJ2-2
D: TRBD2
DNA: TGTGCCAGCAGACAAACGGGGCGGGAGTACACCGGGGAGCTGTTTTTT
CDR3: CASRQTGREYTGELFF

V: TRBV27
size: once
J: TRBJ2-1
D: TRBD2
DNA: TGTGCCAGCAGTTCCACCTTAGCGGGAGCTACCTACAATGAGCAGTTCTTC
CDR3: CASSSTLAGATYNEQFF

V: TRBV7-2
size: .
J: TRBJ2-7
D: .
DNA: TGTGCCAGCAGCCCCTCCTCCTACGAGCAGTACTTC
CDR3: CASSPSSYEQYF

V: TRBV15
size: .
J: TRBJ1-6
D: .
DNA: TGTGCCACCAGCAGAGATCCGGCAGGGCAGAATTCACCCCTCCACTTT
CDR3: CATSRDPAGQNSPLHF

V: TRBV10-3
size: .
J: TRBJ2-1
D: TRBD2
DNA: TGTGCCATCAGTGACCCCTTGCGGGAGGGACCATGGCATGAGCAGTTCTTC
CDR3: CAISDPLREGPWHEQFF

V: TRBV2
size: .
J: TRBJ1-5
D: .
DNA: TGTGCCAGCAAGGACACCGGGAATCAGCCCCAGCATTTT
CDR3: CASKDTGNQPQHF

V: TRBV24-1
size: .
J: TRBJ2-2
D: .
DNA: TGTGCCACCAGTGATTCGGGTGCGCAGGGTGTCACCGGGGAGCTGTTTTTT
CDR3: CATSDSGAQGVTGELFF

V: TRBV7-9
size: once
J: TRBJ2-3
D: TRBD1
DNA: TGTGCCAGCAGCTTACTCCGGGACAGGGACACAGATACGCAGTATTTT
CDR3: CASSLLRDRDTDTQYF

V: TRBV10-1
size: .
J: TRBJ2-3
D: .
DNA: TGCGCCAGCAGTGAGTCGCGCGGGCTCACAGATACGCAGTATTTT
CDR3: CASSESRGLTDTQYF

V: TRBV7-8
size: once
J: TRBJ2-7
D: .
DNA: TGTGCCAGCAGCTTAGCGGCCGAGCAGTACTTC
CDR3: CASSLAAEQYF

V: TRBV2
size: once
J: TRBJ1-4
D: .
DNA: TGTGCCAGCAGTGCTCAGGGAACCTATTCACCTTTCGAAAAACTGTTTTTT
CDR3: CASSAQGTYSPFEKLFF

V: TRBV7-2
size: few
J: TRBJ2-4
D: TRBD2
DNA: TGTGCCAGCAGCTTACGGATAGGGGACGGGGGGAACATTCAGTACTTC
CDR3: CASSLRIGDGGNIQYF

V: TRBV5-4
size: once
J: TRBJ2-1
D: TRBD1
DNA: TGTGCCAGTCAGGGGGCGGGACAGACTGAGCAGTTCTTC
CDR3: CASQGAGQTEQFF

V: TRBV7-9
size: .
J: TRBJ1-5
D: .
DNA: TGTGCCAGCAGCTTTAAGGGAGATAGCAATCAGCCCCAGCATTTT
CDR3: CASSFKGDSNQPQHF

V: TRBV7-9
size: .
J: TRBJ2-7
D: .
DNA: TGTGCCAGCAGCTTACGCGAACAGGTCAACGAGCAGTACTTC
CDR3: CASSLREQVNEQYF

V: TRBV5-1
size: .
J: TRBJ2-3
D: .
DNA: TGCGCCAGCAGCTCTGAAGAACTTAGTTACGGCACAGATACGCAGTATTTT
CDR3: CASSSEELSYGTDTQYF

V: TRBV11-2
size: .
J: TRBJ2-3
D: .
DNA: TGTGCCAGCAGCCAGCCCCGACTTTCCACAGATACGCAGTATTTT
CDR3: CASSQPRLSTDTQYF

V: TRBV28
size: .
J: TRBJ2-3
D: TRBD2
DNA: TGTGCCAGCAGTTCCCTGAGGACTAGCGGGGGGTGGGGCACAGATACGCAGTATTTT
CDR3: CASSSLRTSGGWGTDTQYF